This TCR beta chain was captured by sequencing in a study of T cell changes during pregnancy in multiple sclerosis. Libraries were prepared by immunoSEQ multiplex PCR; TCRdb keeps only in-frame clonotypes and omits some of them. The sample shows some 69,000 clones, 90% of them seen only once. The receptor was isolated from a female donor in good health, enrolled as a control in a pregnancy study. Sequenced material: peripheral blood, taken in the second trimester of pregnancy.

The CDR3 sequence is CASSLYPTGRDRETYEQYF. The CDR3 DNA reads TGTGCCAGCAGTTTATACCCCACAGGCCGGGACAGGGAGACCTACGAGCAGTACTTC. The chain links TRBV27 to TRBJ2-7, with 9 bases matching TRBD1. Germline loops: CDR1 MNHEY, CDR2 SMNVEV (reference sequence). V was pared by 1 base and J by 2 bases, with 15 bases of the junction left unmatched. The CDR3 is 19 residues long.